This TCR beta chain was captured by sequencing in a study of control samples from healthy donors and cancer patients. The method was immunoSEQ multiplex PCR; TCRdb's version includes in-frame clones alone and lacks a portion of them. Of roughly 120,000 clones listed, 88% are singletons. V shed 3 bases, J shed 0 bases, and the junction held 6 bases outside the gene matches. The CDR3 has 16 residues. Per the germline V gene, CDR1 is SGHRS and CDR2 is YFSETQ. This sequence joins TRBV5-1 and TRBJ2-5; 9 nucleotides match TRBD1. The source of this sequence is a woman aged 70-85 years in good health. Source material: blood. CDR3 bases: TGCGCCAGCAGCTCCGGACAGGGGCCTAACCAAGAGACCCAGTACTTC. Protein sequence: CASSSGQGPNQETQYF.